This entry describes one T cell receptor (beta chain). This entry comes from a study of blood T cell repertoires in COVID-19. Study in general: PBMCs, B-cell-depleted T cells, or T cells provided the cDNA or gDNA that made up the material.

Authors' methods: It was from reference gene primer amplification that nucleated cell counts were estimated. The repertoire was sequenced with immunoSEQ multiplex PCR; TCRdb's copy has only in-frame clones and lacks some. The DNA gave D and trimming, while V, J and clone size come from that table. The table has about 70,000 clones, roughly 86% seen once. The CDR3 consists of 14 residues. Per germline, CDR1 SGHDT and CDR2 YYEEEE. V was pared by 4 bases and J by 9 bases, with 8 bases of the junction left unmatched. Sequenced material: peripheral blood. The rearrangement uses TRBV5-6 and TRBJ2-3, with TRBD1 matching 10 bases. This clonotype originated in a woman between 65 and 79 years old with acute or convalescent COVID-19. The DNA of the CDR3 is TGTGCCAGCAGCCCCGGGACAGGGGTGGACACGCAGTATTTT. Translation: CASSPGTGVDTQYF.